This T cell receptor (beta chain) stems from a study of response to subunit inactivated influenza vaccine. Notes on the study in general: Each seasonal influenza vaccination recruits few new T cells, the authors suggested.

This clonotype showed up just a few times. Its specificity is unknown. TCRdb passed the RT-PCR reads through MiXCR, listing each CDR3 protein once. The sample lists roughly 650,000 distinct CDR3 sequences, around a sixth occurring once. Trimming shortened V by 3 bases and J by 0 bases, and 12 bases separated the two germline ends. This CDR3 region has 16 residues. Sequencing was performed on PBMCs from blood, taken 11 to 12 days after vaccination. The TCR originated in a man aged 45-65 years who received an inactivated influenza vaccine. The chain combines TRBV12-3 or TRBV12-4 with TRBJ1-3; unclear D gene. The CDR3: CASSFAGPNSGNTIYF. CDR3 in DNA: TGTGCCAGCAGTTTTGCAGGTCCAAACTCTGGAAACACCATATATTTT.